Here is one TCR beta chain with its context. Its antigen is not known. This entry is derived from a study of CD8+ T cells in alopecia areata. Whole-study context: Tofacitinib lasted 6 to 18 months, then 6 months off drug. Overall study findings and caveats: Many of the expanded lesional clones endured in scalp and blood while on tofacitinib. Uncertain still, given a single nonresponder, is whether baseline CD8+ expansion links to response.

Noted treatment: oral pan-JAK inhibitor, 5-10 mg twice daily. Sampling of alopecia areata patients yielded lesional scalp punch biopsies as well as peripheral blood. The sequencing template was cDNA reverse transcribed from extracted RNA. Produced via immunoSEQ multiplex PCR; TCRdb's table is partial and in-frame only. Among about 200,000 clones, around two fifths were seen once, and the ten largest hold around 0.48%. Germline values: CDR1 PRHDT, CDR2 FYEKMQ (reference sequence). Trimming cost V 5 bases and J 6 bases; bases outside gene matches: 2. This CDR3 has 12 residues. V gene TRBV13 combines with J gene TRBJ1-1; 8 nucleotides match TRBD1. The input for sequencing was CD4+ T cells sorted from blood, taken at approximately week 30, from a patient treated with tofacitinib. This TCR came from a human donor with alopecia areata. In nucleotides, the CDR3 is TGTGCCAGCAGCCTGACAGGGGCTGAAGCTTTCTTT. Protein: CASSLTGAEAFF.